This TCR beta chain was profiled in a study of CD8 T cells in ankylosing spondylitis. CDR1 and CDR2 (germline): DFQATT, SNEGSKA (reference sequence). CDR3 length equals 13 residues. The V and J ends lost 3 bases and 5 bases, in that order; junction bases with no gene match: 5. The sample holds many counts of this clonotype. Its antigen is unidentified. It was by quantitative 5'-RACE with molecular barcodes that TCR beta libraries were made. TCRdb reprocessed the 5' RACE reads with MiXCR, giving one entry per CDR3 protein. The table shows 130,000 or so distinct CDR3 sequences, with over 6.5% occurring only once. Findings and caveats of the study: Disease-linked clones had a CD8+ phenotype and relatively low frequency in peripheral blood. Ankylosing spondylitis blood appeared to carry a characteristic TCR beta motif of roughly 8 highly homologous variants.

This receptor was taken from a male donor with ankylosing spondylitis or in good health (not recorded which). Sample: blood, either unsorted or a sorted T cell fraction (not recorded which). V is TRBV20-1 and J is TRBJ2-7, with TRBD2 identical over 9 bases. Here the CDR3 reads CSASLAGYNEQYF. The CDR3 coding sequence is TGCAGTGCTAGTCTAGCGGGGTATAACGAGCAGTACTTC.